A selection of T cell receptor beta chains follows, all from one sample in a study of graft-versus-host responses after intestinal transplantation. No antigen is known for these receptors. Clones were read by immunoSEQ multiplex PCR, and TCRdb kept only the in-frame ones, dropping some. This table has about 99,000 clones, 92% appearing once. This sample comprised unstimulated CD8+ T cells sorted from spleen or lymph node cells, obtained before transplant. The receptors stem from a human donor who was the organ donor for an intestinal transplant. The CDR3 runs from the conserved cysteine through the conserved F or W. The order of the fields is J gene, V gene, CDR3 protein.

TRBJ2-1 | TRBV7-6 | CASSSVPGQGTPYNEQFF
TRBJ1-4 | TRBV13 | CASSLVGSSLNEKLFF
TRBJ1-1 | TRBV11-3 | CASSLDKEARGQTEAFF
TRBJ2-3 | TRBV7-6 | CASSLDDGRGTDTQYF
TRBJ2-5 | TRBV28 | CASSPPLVAGGAQETQYF
TRBJ1-2 | TRBV30 | CAWSGGRDGYTF
TRBJ1-3 | TRBV7-9 | CASSQSGNTIYF
TRBJ1-2 | TRBV10-3 | CAISTGINGYTF
TRBJ1-1 | TRBV11-2 | CASSLGTGNTEAFF
TRBJ2-1 | TRBV15 | CATSRDSAGGNNEQFF
TRBJ1-1 | TRBV11-2 | CASSLGQGAEAFF
TRBJ1-2 | TRBV14 | CASSLYRGRIYGYTF
TRBJ2-7 | TRBV5-1 | CASSSPGAGSQYEQYF
TRBJ1-5 | TRBV6-1 | CASSGNSPPQHF
TRBJ2-5 | TRBV11-2 | CASSLVGGLEETQYF
TRBJ1-2 | TRBV11-2 | CASSLDFSGQGASHYGYTF
TRBJ2-7 | TRBV7-9 | CASSRDEQYF
TRBJ2-7 | TRBV2 | CASSVYEQYF
TRBJ2-7 | TRBV19 | CASRGLAAYEQYF
TRBJ1-1 | TRBV7-3 | CASSLWGVSTEAFF
TRBJ2-1 | TRBV5-6 | CASSIRNRDEQFF
TRBJ1-2 | TRBV14 | CASSQDYWGSIYGYTF